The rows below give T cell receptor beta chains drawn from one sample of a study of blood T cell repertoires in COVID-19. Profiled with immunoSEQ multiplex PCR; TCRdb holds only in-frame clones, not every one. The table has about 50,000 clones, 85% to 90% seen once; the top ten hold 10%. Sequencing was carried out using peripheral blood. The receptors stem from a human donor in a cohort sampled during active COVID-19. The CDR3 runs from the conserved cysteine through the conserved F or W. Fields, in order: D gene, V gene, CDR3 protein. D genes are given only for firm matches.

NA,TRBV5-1,CASSLQYEQYF
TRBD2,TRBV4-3,CASSQYPPGGSSGELFF
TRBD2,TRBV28,CASSSPQTSGPYNEQFF
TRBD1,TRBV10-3,CAITGQGANYGYTF
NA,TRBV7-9,CASSPEVAGFTDTQYF
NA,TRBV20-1,CSASLGPSNQPQHF
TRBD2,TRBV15,CATSRGGRAYEQYF
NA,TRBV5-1,CASSFQSDTQYF
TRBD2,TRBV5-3,CARSPLPGLAGADRIYEQYF
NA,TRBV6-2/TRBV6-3,CASSPSRSDFQGTQYF
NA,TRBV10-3,CAISSRGSGNTIYF
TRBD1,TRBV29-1,CSGRPATGDLGGEAFF
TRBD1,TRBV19,CASSLTGGVTGELFF
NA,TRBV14,CASSPTGGPQHF
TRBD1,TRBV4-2,CASSQVPGQAFHNEQFF
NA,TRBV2,CASSEQGTGGYTF
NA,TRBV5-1,CASSSGVRSSPLHF
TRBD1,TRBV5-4,CASSDRGGSYEQYF
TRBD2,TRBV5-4,CASSLAGLSYEQYF
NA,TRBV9,CASSVDLSYSGANVLTF
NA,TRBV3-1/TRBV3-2,CASSLVASSYNEQFF
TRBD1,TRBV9,CASSVGQGAVNGYTF
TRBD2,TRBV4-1,CASTRGSGGATNEQFF
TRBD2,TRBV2,CASSAVDLAGGYEQYF
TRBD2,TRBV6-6,CASSPTSGGYNEQFF
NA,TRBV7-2,CASSPRRESYEQYF
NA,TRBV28,CASTVPGLGQPQHF
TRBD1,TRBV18,CASSPRDSNSPLHF
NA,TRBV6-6,CASRVGGDWGTEAFF
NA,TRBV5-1,CASSLEFSTDTQYF
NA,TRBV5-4,CASSRRDLMNTEAFF
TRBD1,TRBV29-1,CSVTTGVGFEHF
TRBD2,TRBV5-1,CASSFLGLAQYTQYF
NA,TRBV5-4,CASSLAGARDTIYF
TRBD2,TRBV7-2,CASSQIAGGTSKNIQYF
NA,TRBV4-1,CASSQVVFDGYTF
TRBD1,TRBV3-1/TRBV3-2,CASSQGDREYNEQFF
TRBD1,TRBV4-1,CASSQARSGQGYVYEQYF
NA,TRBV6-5,CASRLGRTDTQYF
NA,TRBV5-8,CASSLRVFYSNQPQHF
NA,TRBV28,CAITGRRYGYTF
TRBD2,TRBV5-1,CASSRGLAGAAPSTDTQYF
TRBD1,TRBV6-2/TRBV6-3,CASRPTGGETYNEQFF
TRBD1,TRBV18,CASSTPDRGAYEQYF
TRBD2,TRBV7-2,CASSLLAGGSTDTQYF
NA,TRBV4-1,CASSQGERGYGYTF
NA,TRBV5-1,CASSSGVGPTDGYTF
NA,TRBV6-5,CASSYSGGYGYTF
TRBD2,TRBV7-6,CASSLLGTSGSRETQYF
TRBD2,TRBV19,CASSQREALLYF
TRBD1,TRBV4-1,CASSQGQGAIYGYTF
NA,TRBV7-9,CASSLVGQPQHF
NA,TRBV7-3,CASSLTGDTQYF
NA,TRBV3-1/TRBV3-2,CASSPSLTGELFF